This T cell receptor (beta chain) was sequenced in a study of blood T cell repertoires in COVID-19. Overall study: PBMCs, B-cell-depleted T cells, or T cells provided the cDNA or gDNA that made up the material.

Generated by immunoSEQ multiplex PCR, the TCRdb table keeps only in-frame clones and is missing some. The sample shows just under 80,000 clones, 80% of them seen only once. In germline, CDR1 is SGHAT, CDR2 FQDESV (reference sequence). V trimming: 2 bases; J trimming: 10 bases; junction bases outside the gene matches: 11. This CDR3 is built from 16 residues. The J gene is TRBJ2-1, the V gene TRBV11-1; 10 positions agree with TRBD2. The sequence derives from a woman in her 70s with acute or convalescent COVID-19. Sequenced sample: peripheral blood. As DNA, the CDR3 is TGTGCCAGCAGCTTATGGGGACTAGCGAGCTTATCAGAGCAGTTCTTC. This codes for CASSLWGLASLSEQFF. Filled out from reference TRBV11-1 and TRBJ2-1, the complete variable domain reads EAEVAQSPRYKITEKSQAVAFWCDPISGHATLYWYRQILGQGPELLVQFQDESVVDDSQLPKDRFSAERLKGVDSTLKIQPAELGDSAMYLCASSLWGLASLSEQFFGPGTRLTVL.